This TCR beta chain was recovered during a study of beta chain features in type 1 diabetes. Study outcomes and limitations: In every one of the four CD4+ subsets, TCRB CDR3s were moderately but significantly shorter in Type 1 diabetes patients.

Investigators reverse transcribed all isolated RNA, so they sequenced expressed TCRB transcripts. Sequencing was performed with immunoSEQ multiplex PCR; in TCRdb, only in-frame clones are kept and a portion is missing. This table holds fewer than 300,000 clones, approximately 10% found once. The CDR3 length is 14 residues. Germline CDR1 MNHEY, CDR2 SVGAGI. V was shortened by 0 bases and J by 4 bases, with 9 bases between the two germline ends. Concerning this clone: Its antigen is not identified.

V is TRBV6-5 and J is TRBJ1-1, with D perhaps TRBD1 (6 bases). Sequencing was performed on naive CD4+ T cells from blood. The TCR comes from a man aged 25-45 years with type 1 diabetes. The DNA of the CDR3 is TGTGCCAGCAGTTACTCGGAACAGGGCACTGAAGCTTTCTTT. This gives the protein CASSYSEQGTEAFF.